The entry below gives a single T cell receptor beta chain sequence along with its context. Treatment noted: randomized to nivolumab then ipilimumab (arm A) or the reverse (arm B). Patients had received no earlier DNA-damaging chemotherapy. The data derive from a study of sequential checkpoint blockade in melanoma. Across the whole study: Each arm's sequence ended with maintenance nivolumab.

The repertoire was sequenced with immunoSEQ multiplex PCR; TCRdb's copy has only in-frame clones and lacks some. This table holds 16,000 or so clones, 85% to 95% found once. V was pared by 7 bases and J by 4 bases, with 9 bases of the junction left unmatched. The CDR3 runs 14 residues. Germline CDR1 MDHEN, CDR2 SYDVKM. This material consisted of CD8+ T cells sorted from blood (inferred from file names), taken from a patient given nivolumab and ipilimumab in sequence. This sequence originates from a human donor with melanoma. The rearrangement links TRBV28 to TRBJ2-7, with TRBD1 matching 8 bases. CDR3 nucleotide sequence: TGTGCCAGCACCCAGGGACAGGTTCTATACGAGCAGTACTTC. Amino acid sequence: CASTQGQVLYEQYF.